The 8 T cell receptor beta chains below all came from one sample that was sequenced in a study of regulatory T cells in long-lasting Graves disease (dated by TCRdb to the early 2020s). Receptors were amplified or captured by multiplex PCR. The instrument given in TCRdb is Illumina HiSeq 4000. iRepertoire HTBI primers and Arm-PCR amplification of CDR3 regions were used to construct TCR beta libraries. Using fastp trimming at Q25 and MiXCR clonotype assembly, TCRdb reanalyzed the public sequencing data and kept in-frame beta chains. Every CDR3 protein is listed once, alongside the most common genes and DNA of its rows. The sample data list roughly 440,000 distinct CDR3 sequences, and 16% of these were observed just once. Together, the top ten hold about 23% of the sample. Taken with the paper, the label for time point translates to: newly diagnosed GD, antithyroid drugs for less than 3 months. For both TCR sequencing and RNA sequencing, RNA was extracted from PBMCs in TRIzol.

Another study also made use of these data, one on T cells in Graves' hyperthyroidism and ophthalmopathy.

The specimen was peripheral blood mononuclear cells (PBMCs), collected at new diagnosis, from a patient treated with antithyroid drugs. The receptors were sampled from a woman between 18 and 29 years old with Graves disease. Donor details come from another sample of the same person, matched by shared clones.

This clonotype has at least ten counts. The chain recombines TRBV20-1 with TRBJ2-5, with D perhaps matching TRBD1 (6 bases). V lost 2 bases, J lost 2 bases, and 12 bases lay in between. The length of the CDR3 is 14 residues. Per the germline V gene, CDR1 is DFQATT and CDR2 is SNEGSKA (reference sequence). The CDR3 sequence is CSARTGLGQETQYF. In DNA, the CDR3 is TGCAGTGCTAGAACAGGGTTGGGGCAAGAGACCCAGTACTTC.

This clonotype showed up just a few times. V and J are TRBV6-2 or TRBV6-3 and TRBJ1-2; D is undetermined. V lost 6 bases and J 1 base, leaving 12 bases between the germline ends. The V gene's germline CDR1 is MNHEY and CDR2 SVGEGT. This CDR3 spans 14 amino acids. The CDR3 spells CASRPDDGNYGYTF. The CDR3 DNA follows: TGTGCCAGCAGACCCGATGATGGTAACTATGGCTACACCTTC.

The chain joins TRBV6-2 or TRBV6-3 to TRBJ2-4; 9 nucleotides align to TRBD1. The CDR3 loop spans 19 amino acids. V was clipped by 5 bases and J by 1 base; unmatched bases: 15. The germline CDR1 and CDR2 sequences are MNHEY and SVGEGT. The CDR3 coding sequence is TGTGCCAGCAGTGAAGTCGGGACAGGGACCAAGGTGGCCAAAAACATTCAGTACTTC. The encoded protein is CASSEVGTGTKVAKNIQYF.

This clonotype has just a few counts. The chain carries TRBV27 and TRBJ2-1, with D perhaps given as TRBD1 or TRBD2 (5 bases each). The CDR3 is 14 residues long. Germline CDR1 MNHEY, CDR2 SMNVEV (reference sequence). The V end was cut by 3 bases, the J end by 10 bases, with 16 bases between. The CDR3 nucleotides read TGTGCCAGCAGTTTCGAGGGGCCAAGGGGAGAGCAGTTCTTC. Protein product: CASSFEGPRGEQFF.

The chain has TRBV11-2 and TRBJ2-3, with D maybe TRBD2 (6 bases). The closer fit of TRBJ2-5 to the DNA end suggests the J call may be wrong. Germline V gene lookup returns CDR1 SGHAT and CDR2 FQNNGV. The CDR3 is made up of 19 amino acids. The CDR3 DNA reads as TGTGCCAGCAGCGCCCCCCCCTCACTACTTAGCGGCTCACCAGAGACCCAGTACTTC. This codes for CASSAPPSLLSGSPETQYF.

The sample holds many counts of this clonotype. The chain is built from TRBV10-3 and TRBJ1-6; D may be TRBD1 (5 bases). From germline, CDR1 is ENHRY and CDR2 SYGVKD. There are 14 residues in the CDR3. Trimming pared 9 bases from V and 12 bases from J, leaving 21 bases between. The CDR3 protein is CAIHPGTPGGPLHF. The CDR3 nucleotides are TGTGCCATACACCCCGGGACCCCGGGAGGACCCCTCCACTTT.

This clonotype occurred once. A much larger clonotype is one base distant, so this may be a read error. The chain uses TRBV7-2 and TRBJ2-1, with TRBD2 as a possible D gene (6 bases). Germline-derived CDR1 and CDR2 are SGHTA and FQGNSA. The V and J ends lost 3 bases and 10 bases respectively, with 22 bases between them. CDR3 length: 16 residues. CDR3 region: CASSLSAGLSSYEQFF. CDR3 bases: TGTGCCAGCAGCTTGTCAGCGGGCCTAAGCTCCTACGAGCAGTTCTTC.

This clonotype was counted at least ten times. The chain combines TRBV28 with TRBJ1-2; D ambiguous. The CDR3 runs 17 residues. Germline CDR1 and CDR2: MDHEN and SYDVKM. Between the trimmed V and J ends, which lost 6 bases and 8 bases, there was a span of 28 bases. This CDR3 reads CASRLNSGGSAFMGYTF. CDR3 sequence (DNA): TGTGCCAGCAGATTAAATTCGGGAGGCAGTGCCTTCATGGGCTACACCTTC.